Sequencing of this TCR beta chain was carried out in a study of cytomegalovirus exposure and HLA in healthy donors. Notes on this clone: The antigen is undetermined.

Study-level results: What TCR beta sequences reportedly achieved was accurate prediction of HLA-A and HLA-B alleles in most subjects. A few chains tied to CMV proved CMV antigen-specific in vitro.

The junction had 7 bases not matched to a gene; V was cut back by 1 base and J by 8 bases. The CDR3 sequence is 15 residues long. The V gene's germline CDR1 is SEHNR and CDR2 FQNEAQ (reference sequence). With 60 Vbeta and 13 Jbeta primers, the PCR was carried out. The repertoire was sequenced with immunoSEQ multiplex PCR; TCRdb's copy has only in-frame clones and lacks some. The sample holds about 160,000 clones; roughly 80% are singletons and the top ten take 1.5% to 2.5%. Specimen: PBMCs. The chain links TRBV7-9 to TRBJ1-4, with 7 bases that match TRBD1. The receptor was derived from a man between 18 and 35 years old in good health and CMV-seronegative. Written as DNA, the CDR3 is TGTGCCAGCAGCTTAGTAGGGGGCAGGGAAGAAAAACTGTTTTTT. Translated: CASSLVGGREEKLFF.